These 13 T cell receptor beta chains originate from one sample sequenced in a study of T cells in localized non-small cell lung cancer. Sequenced by immunoSEQ multiplex PCR; TCRdb stores in-frame clones only, minus some. The sample records roughly 15,000 clones, roughly 90% being singletons. Sequenced material: peripheral blood, taken before any cancer treatment. These receptors were taken from a female donor over 55 with stage III squamous cell lung carcinoma.

V and J are TRBV7-8 and TRBJ2-7, with 9 bases that match TRBD1. With 1 base clipped from V and 6 bases from J, the junction kept 7 bases outside the gene matches. CDR3 size: 15 residues. Germline CDR1 and CDR2: SGHVS and FQNEAQ. CDR3 region: CASSLGVTGGIEQYF. The CDR3 coding sequence is TGTGCCAGCAGCTTAGGCGTGACAGGGGGAATCGAGCAGTACTTC.

The chain has TRBV18 and TRBJ2-7; 14 bases fit TRBD2. CDR1 and CDR2 (germline): KGHSH, LQKENI. The CDR3 has 12 amino acids. The ends lost 3 bases at V and 13 bases at J; junction bases unmatched: 2. In nucleotides, the CDR3 is TGTGCCAGCTCACCGGGACTAGCGGGAGTTTACTTC. Protein: CASSPGLAGVYF. Drawing the rest from reference TRBV18 and TRBJ2-7, the complete variable domain is NAGVMQNPRHLVRRRGQEARLRCSPMKGHSHVYWYRQLPEEGLKFMVYLQKENIIDESGMPKERFSAEFPKEGPSILRIQQVVRGDSAAYFCASSPGLAGVYFGPGTRLTVT.

This CDR3 reads CASSPSGTGGEKLFF. CDR3 nucleotides: TGTGCCAGCAGCCCTAGCGGGACAGGGGGAGAAAAACTGTTTTTT. The chain uses TRBV9 and TRBJ1-4, with TRBD1 matching 11 bases. Germline CDR1 reads SGDLS; CDR2 reads YYNGEE. This CDR3 has 15 residues. The J segment lost 8 bases and the V segment lost 4 bases, leaving 7 bases of the junction unmatched.

The chain has TRBV7-9 and TRBJ2-3; 10 positions agree with TRBD2. This CDR3 is built from 16 residues. Germline CDR1 and CDR2: SEHNR and FQNEAQ (reference sequence). J gave up 2 bases and V 5 bases, and 7 bases lay outside the gene matches. The CDR3: CASSPLAGTPTDTQYF. The CDR3 DNA is TGTGCCAGCAGCCCACTAGCGGGAACCCCCACAGATACGCAGTATTTT.

This clone was seen a handful of times. The CDR3 sequence: CASSLTSESSYNEQFF. CDR3 DNA: TGTGCCAGCAGCTTAACTAGCGAGAGCTCCTACAATGAGCAGTTCTTC. The chain uses TRBV7-2 and TRBJ2-1, with 7 bases matching TRBD2. The CDR3 consists of 16 residues. Germline trimming cut 2 bases from V and 0 bases from J; bases unmatched to any gene: 4. CDR1 is SGHTA and CDR2 is FQGNSA in the germline V gene.

The chain couples TRBV9 to TRBJ2-3; tentatively, D is TRBD2 (7 bases). The germline V gene has CDR1 SGDLS and CDR2 YYNGEE. The CDR3 totals 15 residues. The V gene lost 6 bases and the J gene lost 2 bases, with 16 bases spanning the gap. CDR3 loop: CASTLGGAFTDTQYF. DNA for the CDR3: TGTGCCAGCACCCTGGGGGGGGCGTTCACAGATACGCAGTATTTT.

This clone was detected once. The rearrangement joins TRBV5-1 to TRBJ2-1; 8 positions agree with TRBD1. V lost 4 bases, J lost 9 bases, and 6 bases stayed unmatched. Germline V lookup: CDR1 SGHRS, CDR2 YFSETQ. The CDR3 contains 13 residues. DNA for the CDR3: TGCGCCAGCAGCCCCCGACAGGGGAGTGAGCAGTTCTTC. It translates to CASSPRQGSEQFF.

V and J are TRBV7-2 and TRBJ2-5; the D gene is possibly TRBD2 (6 bases). This CDR3 contains 16 residues. V was shortened by 5 bases and J by 1 base, with 17 bases between the two germline ends. The germline V gene has CDR1 SGHTA and CDR2 FQGNSA. The chain's CDR3 is CASSTPVAGLQETQYF. The DNA of the CDR3 is TGTGCCAGCAGCACCCCGGTGGCGGGACTCCAAGAGACCCAGTACTTC.

The chain links TRBV7-2 to TRBJ2-5, with D perhaps assigned TRBD1 or TRBD2 (7 bases each). Deletions cut 9 bases from V and 5 bases from J, with 13 bases between. Germline V gene lookup returns CDR1 SGHTA and CDR2 FQGNSA. This CDR3 is built from 12 residues. The CDR3 bases are TGTGCCAGTCAGGGGGGAGGGGAGACCCAGTACTTC. The encoded protein is CASQGGGETQYF.

The rearrangement uses TRBV5-1 and TRBJ2-5; either TRBD1 or TRBD2 may supply D (5 bases each). CDR3 length equals 15 residues. CDR1 is SGHRS and CDR2 is YFSETQ in the germline V gene. Trimming took 4 bases from V and 2 from J, leaving 15 bases between them. The CDR3 spells CASSPGTVEQETQYF. The CDR3 DNA follows: TGCGCCAGCAGCCCGGGGACCGTGGAGCAAGAGACCCAGTACTTC.

This chain connects TRBV5-4 to TRBJ2-5; TRBD1 matches at 7 bases. V was pared by 1 base and J by 4 bases, with 10 bases of the junction left unmatched. This CDR3 spans 16 amino acids. Germline values: CDR1 SGHNT, CDR2 YYREEE (reference sequence). In DNA form, the CDR3 reads TGTGCCAGCAGCTTGCGAACAGGGGCTCGAAGAGAGACCCAGTACTTC. The encoded protein is CASSLRTGARRETQYF.

This chain uses TRBV6-4 with TRBJ2-1, with TRBD1 as a possible D gene (6 bases). The CDR3 length is 15 residues. Per the germline V gene, CDR1 is MRHNA and CDR2 is SNTAGT. The V end was cut by 5 bases, the J end by 8 bases, with 19 bases between. Written as DNA, the CDR3 is TGTGCCAGCAGTAAAAACGGCCAGGGGTTCTATGAGCAGTTCTTC. Residues: CASSKNGQGFYEQFF.

This sequence joins TRBV6-4 and TRBJ1-2, with a tentative D call TRBD1 (5 bases). The CDR3 contains 13 residues. Trimming removed 5 bases from V and 3 bases from J, with 10 bases in between. In germline, CDR1 is MRHNA, CDR2 SNTAGT. CDR3 loop: CASSPGGDYGYTF. The CDR3 DNA reads as TGTGCCAGCAGTCCTGGGGGGGACTATGGCTACACCTTC.